This TCR beta chain was documented in a study of OX40 agonist ivuxolimab in advanced cancers. With 0 bases removed from V and 4 bases from J, the gap between germline ends came to 13 bases. CDR3 length equals 15 residues. Germline CDR1 MNHEY, CDR2 SVGAGI. Study-wide points: Blood T cells, both CD4+ and CD8+, expanded clonally by week 6 at 0.1 to 3.0 mg/kg. Low normalized T-cell clonal expansion was also seen in some nonresponders. There were, on average, more expanded clones in CD8+ T cells than in CD4+.

The assay was immunoSEQ multiplex PCR, and TCRdb's table has in-frame clones only and misses some. Counted here are about 150,000 clones, 94% occurring once; the ten biggest clones make up about 0.31%. In regard to this clone: Its antigen is unknown.

This rearrangement joins TRBV6-5 to TRBJ2-7; no clear D. This TCR was recovered from an adult with an advanced solid tumor such as melanoma, head and neck, liver or kidney cancer. The material was CD4+ or CD8+ T cells sorted from blood, obtained in a trial of the OX40 agonist ivuxolimab. CDR3: CASSYSEPQAYEQYF. CDR3 bases: TGTGCCAGCAGTTACTCGGAACCCCAGGCATACGAGCAGTACTTC.